Listed here are 27 T cell receptor beta chains from one sample, sequenced in a study of blood T cell repertoires in COVID-19. The data were produced by immunoSEQ multiplex PCR, yet TCRdb's version contains in-frame clones alone and is incomplete. The table records some 280,000 clones, approximately 91% of them present only once. The sequencing sample was made of peripheral blood. The receptors were gathered from a woman aged 55 to 70 with acute or convalescent COVID-19.

This clone was recorded once. CDR3 residues: CASSKGGLFTGELFF. CDR3 coding DNA: TGTGCCAGCAGCAAAGGGGGATTGTTCACCGGGGAGCTGTTTTTT. This chain uses TRBV11-2 with TRBJ2-2, with D possibly matching TRBD1 (6 bases). The CDR3 spans 15 residues. V gave up 5 bases and J gave up 4 bases, with 14 bases separating them. Germline CDR1 is SGHAT and CDR2 is FQNNGV. Full variable domain (missing parts from reference TRBV11-2 and TRBJ2-2): EAGVAQSPRYKIIEKRQSVAFWCNPISGHATLYWYQQILGQGPKLLIQFQNNGVVDDSQLPKDRFSAERLKGVDSTLKIQPAKLEDSAVYLCASSKGGLFTGELFFGEGSRLTVL.

The chain links TRBV14 to TRBJ2-7; 7 bases map to TRBD1. The CDR3 is 13 amino acids. Germline V lookup: CDR1 SGHDN, CDR2 FVKESK. The ends lost 2 bases at V and 4 bases at J; junction bases unmatched: 2. CDR3 coding DNA: TGTGCCAGCAGCCAACGACAGGGATACGAGCAGTACTTC. It encodes CASSQRQGYEQYF.

The rearrangement joins TRBV24-1 to TRBJ2-3, with a weak D call TRBD2 (5 bases). Trimming removed 7 bases from V and 2 bases from J, with 18 bases in between. The CDR3 has 16 amino acids. In germline, CDR1 is KGHDR, CDR2 SFDVKD. CDR3: CATRSSASPHTDTQYF. CDR3 DNA: TGTGCCACCAGGAGTAGCGCGAGCCCCCACACAGATACGCAGTATTTT.

CDR3 loop: CASSVSKRGGYEQYF. CDR3 DNA: TGTGCCAGTAGTGTCTCAAAGAGAGGAGGCTACGAGCAGTACTTC. This chain uses TRBV19 with TRBJ2-7, with D tentatively TRBD2 (5 bases). CDR3 length: 15 residues. V dropped 5 bases and J dropped 3 bases, with 17 bases sitting between them. CDR1 LNHDA and CDR2 SQIVND come from the germline V gene (reference sequence). Full variable domain (rest looked up from reference TRBV19 and TRBJ2-7): DGGITQSPKYLFRKEGQNVTLSCEQNLNHDAMYWYRQDPGQGLRLIYYSQIVNDFQKGDIAEGYSVSREKKESFPLTVTSAQKNPTAFYLCASSVSKRGGYEQYFGPGTRLTVT.

This chain connects TRBV5-1 to TRBJ1-1; D unclear. Germline V gene data show CDR1 as SGHRS and CDR2 as YFSETQ. The CDR3 spans 14 residues. The ends were cut back, 4 bases at V and 1 base at J, with 11 bases in the middle. Written as DNA, the CDR3 is TGCGCCAGCAGCGAGCCTAGCAAGAACACTGAAGCTTTCTTT. Protein: CASSEPSKNTEAFF.

The V gene is TRBV9, the J gene TRBJ2-2; 8 bases line up with TRBD1. The CDR3 covers 16 residues. CDR1 and CDR2 from the germline V gene are SGDLS and YYNGEE. Germline trimming cut 4 bases from V and 4 bases from J; bases unmatched to any gene: 9. The CDR3 is CASSLTQGARTGELFF. Here the CDR3 DNA reads TGTGCCAGCAGCTTAACCCAGGGGGCGCGCACCGGGGAGCTGTTTTTT.

V gene TRBV20-1 combines with J gene TRBJ1-2; no reliable D call. The CDR3 runs 11 residues. The V gene's germline CDR1 is DFQATT and CDR2 SNEGSKA (reference sequence). The CDR3 DNA reads TGCAGGTGTCTTCGCGATGGTGGCTACACCTTC. It encodes CRCLRDGGYTF.

The V and J genes are TRBV27 and TRBJ2-5; D might be TRBD1 (7 bases). The V end lost 4 bases, the J end lost 0 bases, and 15 bases lay between the germline ends. Looked up from germline, CDR1 is MNHEY and CDR2 is SMNVEV (reference sequence). The CDR3 totals 16 residues. CDR3 DNA: TGTGCCAGCAGTTCGCGGGACAGCTCGTACCAAGAGACCCAGTACTTC. Amino acids: CASSSRDSSYQETQYF.

The chain recombines TRBV6-4 with TRBJ1-2, with 7 bases identical to TRBD1. The CDR3 runs to 13 residues. Trimming took 6 bases from V and 2 from J; bases not matched to a gene: 3. From germline, CDR1 is MRHNA and CDR2 SNTAGT. CDR3 coding DNA: TGTGCCAGCAGAGGGACAGAAAACTATGGCTACACCTTC. Its translation is CASRGTENYGYTF.

To note about this clone: Other DNA sequences in the sample encode the same CDR3. The chain couples TRBV18 to TRBJ1-5; possible D gene TRBD1, 5 bases. Germline values: CDR1 KGHSH, CDR2 LQKENI. V lost 1 base and J 4 bases, leaving 8 bases between the germline ends. CDR3 length: 14 residues. CDR3 in DNA: TGTGCCAGCTCACCACAGGGGAATAATCAGCCCCAGCATTTT. Protein product: CASSPQGNNQPQHF.

The V call is TRBV5-6, the J call TRBJ2-7; D is perhaps TRBD1 (7 bases). Trimming pared 1 base from V and 11 bases from J, leaving 19 bases between. This CDR3 spans 14 amino acids. Germline V gives CDR1 SGHDT, CDR2 YYEEEE. The CDR3 protein is CASSLIRGQGGEYF. CDR3 nucleotides: TGTGCCAGCAGCTTGATTAGGGGGCAGGGGGGTGAGTACTTC.

The rearrangement joins TRBV5-1 to TRBJ1-5, with 9 nucleotides matching TRBD1. This CDR3 has 14 amino acids. Per the germline V gene, CDR1 is SGHRS and CDR2 is YFSETQ. The V gene end was trimmed by 4 bases and the J gene end by 7 bases; junction bases not matched to a gene: 6. The CDR3 sequence: CASSPTGGRQPQHF. CDR3 coding DNA: TGCGCCAGCAGCCCCACAGGGGGCAGGCAGCCCCAGCATTTT.

About this clone itself: The sample holds other DNA sequences that translate to the same CDR3. The chain has TRBV5-1 and TRBJ2-5; perhaps TRBD1 as D (7 bases). The germline V gene encodes CDR1 SGHRS and CDR2 YFSETQ. Trimming removed 2 bases from V and 5 bases from J, with 10 bases in between. The CDR3 totals 13 residues. The CDR3 region has the DNA TGCGCCAGCAGCTTACAGGGGAGGGAGACCCAGTACTTC. Its translation: CASSLQGRETQYF.

V usage is TRBV7-2 and J usage is TRBJ2-3; perhaps TRBD1 as D (6 bases). The CDR3 totals 14 residues. Trimming pared 3 bases from V and 4 bases from J, leaving 11 bases between. Germline V gene lookup returns CDR1 SGHTA and CDR2 FQGNSA. This CDR3 reads CASSLGTRSDTQYF. CDR3 in DNA: TGTGCCAGCAGCTTGGGGACACGTTCAGATACGCAGTATTTT.

This chain connects TRBV19 to TRBJ1-1; 9 positions match TRBD1. V shed 4 bases, J shed 6 bases, and the junction held 6 bases outside the gene matches. The CDR3 contains 14 residues. CDR1 and CDR2 from the germline V gene are LNHDA and SQIVND (reference sequence). The CDR3 region has the DNA TGTGCCAGTAGTAAACCGGGACAGGGCCCTGAAGCTTTCTTT. It encodes CASSKPGQGPEAFF. Supplemented by reference TRBV19 and TRBJ1-1, the full variable domain reads DGGITQSPKYLFRKEGQNVTLSCEQNLNHDAMYWYRQDPGQGLRLIYYSQIVNDFQKGDIAEGYSVSREKKESFPLTVTSAQKNPTAFYLCASSKPGQGPEAFFGQGTRLTVV.

V is TRBV27 and J is TRBJ2-7, with 10 bases identical to TRBD1. The CDR3 is 17 amino acids. Germline assignment: CDR1 MNHEY and CDR2 SMNVEV (reference sequence). V trimming: 5 bases; J trimming: 4 bases; junction bases outside the gene matches: 14. The CDR3 loop reads CASSKGVPRQGAYEQYF. In DNA form, the CDR3 reads TGTGCCAGCAGTAAAGGGGTCCCTAGACAGGGGGCATACGAGCAGTACTTC.

The rearrangement joins TRBV6-5 to TRBJ1-2; a weak D match, TRBD1 (5 bases). Looked up from germline, CDR1 is MNHEY and CDR2 is SVGAGI. CDR3 length equals 13 residues. V was shortened by 7 bases and J by 3 bases, with 12 bases between the two germline ends. DNA of the CDR3: TGTGCCAGCACCCCGGGAGGGGACTATGGCTACACCTTC. Its protein product is CASTPGGDYGYTF.

The chain is built from TRBV28 and TRBJ1-1, with TRBD1 identical over 8 bases. Trimming at V came to 8 bases and at J to 5 bases, leaving 7 bases not matched to a gene. Germline V gene data show CDR1 as MDHEN and CDR2 as SYDVKM. The CDR3 runs to 13 residues. The CDR3 reads CASGQGSLTEAFF. CDR3 DNA sequence: TGTGCCAGCGGACAGGGTTCCCTTACTGAAGCTTTCTTT.

Concerning this clone itself: Within the sample, other DNA sequences also encode this same CDR3. V usage is TRBV29-1 and J usage is TRBJ2-5; 7 bases line up with TRBD1. Germline trimming cut 4 bases from V and 1 base from J; bases unmatched to any gene: 0. From germline, CDR1 is SQVTM and CDR2 ANQGSEA. This CDR3 is built from 12 residues. As DNA, the CDR3 is TGCAGCGTTGGACAGGGCCAAGAGACCCAGTACTTC. Translation: CSVGQGQETQYF.

DNA of the CDR3: TGTGCCAGCAGTGTAGGCGGGACAGGATGGATCTATGGCTACACCTTC. Translated, it gives CASSVGGTGWIYGYTF. The gene calls are TRBV27 and TRBJ1-2; TRBD1 matches 8 bases. The V gene end was trimmed by 5 bases and the J gene end by 4 bases; junction bases not matched to a gene: 12. Germline values: CDR1 MNHEY, CDR2 SMNVEV (reference sequence). This CDR3 is 16 amino acids long.

This clone was recorded a few times. The chain combines TRBV2 with TRBJ1-2; D uncertain. Germline V gene sequence: CDR1 SNHLY, CDR2 FYNNEI. The CDR3 has 11 amino acids. V was cut by 4 bases and J by 7 bases, with 7 bases left in between. Written as DNA, the CDR3 is TGTGCCAGCAGTGTTTTGAGTGGCTACACCTTC. Residues: CASSVLSGYTF.

The genes are TRBV6-5 and TRBJ2-7; 9 bases line up with TRBD1. V trimming: 6 bases; J trimming: 5 bases; junction bases outside the gene matches: 8. This CDR3 comprises 14 residues. In germline, CDR1 is MNHEY, CDR2 SVGAGI. This CDR3 reads CASSRDRAAHEQYF. The CDR3 nucleotides read TGTGCCAGCAGCCGGGACAGGGCAGCCCACGAGCAGTACTTC.

The V call is TRBV23-1, the J call TRBJ2-7, with D possibly being TRBD1 (5 bases). TRBV23-1 is known as an ORF, though its function is uncertain. This CDR3 spans 14 amino acids. Deletions cut 3 bases from V and 5 bases from J, with 14 bases between. Written as DNA, the CDR3 is TGCGCCAGCAGTCAGCGAAGGGGCGACCACGAGCAGTACTTC. As protein: CASSQRRGDHEQYF.

This chain links TRBV4-1 with TRBJ2-3; D gene unclear. Trimming took 0 bases from V and 0 from J, leaving 10 bases between them. The length of the CDR3 is 16 residues. From germline, CDR1 is MGHRA and CDR2 YSYEKL. As DNA, the CDR3 is TGCGCCAGCAGCCAAGATCCGTCCAGAAGCACAGATACGCAGTATTTT. Protein sequence: CASSQDPSRSTDTQYF.

The rearrangement joins TRBV28 to TRBJ1-2, with D maybe TRBD1 (5 bases). V lost 6 bases to trimming and J lost 5 bases, with 16 bases between them. The CDR3 runs 14 residues. CDR1 is MDHEN, CDR2 SYDVKM, per germline. CDR3 bases: TGTGCCAGCAGCTCCAAGGGGCCTAGGTATGGCTACACCTTC. It encodes CASSSKGPRYGYTF.

V usage is TRBV2 and J usage is TRBJ1-5; possible D gene TRBD1, 6 bases. Trimming left V 4 bases short and J 9 bases short, with 16 bases between. Germline V gene data show CDR1 as SNHLY and CDR2 as FYNNEI. The CDR3 covers 14 residues. CDR3 region: CASSGEGEGGPQHF. As DNA, the CDR3 is TGTGCCAGCAGTGGGGAAGGGGAGGGGGGGCCCCAGCATTTT.

This chain links TRBV19 with TRBJ1-1; D is unclear. Germline-derived CDR1 and CDR2 are LNHDA and SQIVND (reference sequence). Trimming shortened V by 3 bases and J by 0 bases, and 5 bases separated the two germline ends. The CDR3 spans 13 residues. The CDR3 nucleotides are TGTGCCAGTAGTATCCCAGTGAACACTGAAGCTTTCTTT. It translates to CASSIPVNTEAFF.